This T cell receptor (beta chain) emerged from a study of control samples from healthy donors and cancer patients. The CDR3 consists of 13 residues. Germline CDR1 PRHDT, CDR2 FYEKMQ (reference sequence). V shed 4 bases, J shed 5 bases, and the junction held 2 bases outside the gene matches. This clone has a single count. The assay was immunoSEQ multiplex PCR, and TCRdb's table has in-frame clones only and misses some. The repertoire has 150,000 to 200,000 clones, about 94% of them found once; the top ten carry over 6.5%. This clonotype was sampled from a woman between 35 and 50 years old in good health. The sequencing sample was made of blood. The chain links TRBV13 to TRBJ1-5; 7 bases match TRBD1. CDR3 amino acids: CASSSDRDQPQHF. Here the CDR3 DNA reads TGTGCCAGCAGCTCCGACAGGGATCAGCCCCAGCATTTT.